This T cell receptor (beta chain) is from a study of shared clonotypes between healthy human individuals. Genomic DNA per cell subset filled all wells of several immunoSEQ plates. Ten immunoSEQ deep assay plates were used to sequence the DNA of unsorted PBMCs. The assay was immunoSEQ multiplex PCR, and TCRdb's table has in-frame clones only and misses some. The top ten hold roughly 13% of the sample, which has 400,000 to 500,000 clones, around 78% seen once. The material sequenced was PBMCs. The receptor comes from a woman between 35 and 50 years old in good health. Some clones in this sample may be carry-over from other donors' samples.

The CDR3 DNA follows: TGTGCCAGCAGCGGGGGGACTAGCGGGAACACCGGGGAGCTGTTTTTT. Protein product: CASSGGTSGNTGELFF. The rearrangement uses TRBV5-4 and TRBJ2-2; 11 bases match TRBD2. The V gene end was trimmed by 4 bases and the J gene end by 1 base; junction bases not matched to a gene: 3. Germline V lookup: CDR1 SGHNT, CDR2 YYREEE (reference sequence). The CDR3 runs 16 residues.